This is a list of T cell receptor beta chains from one sample in a study of blood T cell repertoires in COVID-19. Some clones are missing from TCRdb's copy, which holds only in-frame ones; the method was immunoSEQ multiplex PCR. The profile shows about 200,000 clones, roughly 87% of them singletons. Input material: peripheral blood. Receptors were obtained from a man aged 60-69 years with active or convalescent COVID-19. The CDR3 runs from the conserved cysteine through the conserved F or W. The order of the fields is CDR3 DNA, CDR3 protein, D gene, V gene, clone size, J gene. The D gene is left open where the match is weak. A clone size is listed for some rows: how often the clone was seen (once, few, many), or a class if it is expanded.

CDR3 DNA: TGTGCCAGCAGCACAGGGGGCGGTTTGAGGGGCTACACCTTC
CDR3 protein: CASSTGGGLRGYTF
D gene: TRBD1
V gene: TRBV7-9
clone size: .
J gene: TRBJ1-2

CDR3 DNA: TGTGCCAGCAGCAACAGGGGGAACACTGAAGCTTTCTTT
CDR3 protein: CASSNRGNTEAFF
D gene: TRBD1
V gene: TRBV3-1/TRBV3-2
clone size: few
J gene: TRBJ1-1

CDR3 DNA: TGTGCCACGGGACATCGAACCTACGAGCAGTACTTC
CDR3 protein: CATGHRTYEQYF
D gene: .
V gene: TRBV12-3/TRBV12-4
clone size: .
J gene: TRBJ2-7

CDR3 DNA: TGTGCCAGCACCCAACTTGGCAACACCATATATTTT
CDR3 protein: CASTQLGNTIYF
D gene: .
V gene: TRBV3-1/TRBV3-2
clone size: .
J gene: TRBJ1-3

CDR3 DNA: TGTGCCATCGGACCAGGACAGTGGAACACCGGGGAGCTGTTTTTT
CDR3 protein: CAIGPGQWNTGELFF
D gene: .
V gene: TRBV10-3
clone size: .
J gene: TRBJ2-2

CDR3 DNA: TGCGCCAGCACCCCACAGGGGGGCCAAGAGACCCAGTACTTC
CDR3 protein: CASTPQGGQETQYF
D gene: TRBD1
V gene: TRBV5-1
clone size: .
J gene: TRBJ2-5

CDR3 DNA: TGTGCCAGCAGTGAAGGGCATCTTACACCCCTCCACTTT
CDR3 protein: CASSEGHLTPLHF
D gene: .
V gene: TRBV6-1
clone size: .
J gene: TRBJ1-6

CDR3 DNA: TGTGCCAGCGCCTCGGACAGGGGCGAGCAGTTCTTC
CDR3 protein: CASASDRGEQFF
D gene: TRBD1
V gene: TRBV2
clone size: .
J gene: TRBJ2-1

CDR3 DNA: TGTGCCAGCAGCGTAGGAACAGGGGGCGCGGAGACCCAGTACTTC
CDR3 protein: CASSVGTGGAETQYF
D gene: TRBD1
V gene: TRBV9
clone size: .
J gene: TRBJ2-5

CDR3 DNA: TGTGCTTGGGGGAGGGAGAAGGGCAATCAGCCCCAGCATTTT
CDR3 protein: CAWGREKGNQPQHF
D gene: .
V gene: TRBV5-4
clone size: .
J gene: TRBJ1-5

CDR3 DNA: TGTGCCAGCAGATTAAGCGAAATCGGGGCCAAAAACATTCAGTACTTC
CDR3 protein: CASRLSEIGAKNIQYF
D gene: .
V gene: TRBV2
clone size: .
J gene: TRBJ2-4

CDR3 DNA: TGCAGTGCAACGACAGATGACAAACTGTTTTTT
CDR3 protein: CSATTDDKLFF
D gene: .
V gene: TRBV20-1
clone size: .
J gene: TRBJ1-4

CDR3 DNA: TGTGCCAGCAGCAATCCCCGTGGGGGTAGCGGGGGACGGTACAATGAGCAGTTCTTC
CDR3 protein: CASSNPRGGSGGRYNEQFF
D gene: TRBD2
V gene: TRBV7-8
clone size: .
J gene: TRBJ2-1

CDR3 DNA: TGTGCTAGTGGTCCGGACAGGGAGGACACTGAAGCTTTCTTT
CDR3 protein: CASGPDREDTEAFF
D gene: TRBD1
V gene: TRBV12-5
clone size: .
J gene: TRBJ1-1

CDR3 DNA: TGTGCCAGCAAAACAGGGGCAGGGGTCGGCACTGAAGCTTTCTTT
CDR3 protein: CASKTGAGVGTEAFF
D gene: TRBD1
V gene: TRBV7-9
clone size: few
J gene: TRBJ1-1

CDR3 DNA: TGCAGTGCTAGTGGACAGAGTACCTACGAGCAGTACTTC
CDR3 protein: CSASGQSTYEQYF
D gene: .
V gene: TRBV20-1
clone size: .
J gene: TRBJ2-7

CDR3 DNA: TGTGCCAGCAGCCAAGGTATCGCCCTAGCGGAAGGGGAGACCCAGTACTTC
CDR3 protein: CASSQGIALAEGETQYF
D gene: TRBD2
V gene: TRBV3-1/TRBV3-2
clone size: .
J gene: TRBJ2-5

CDR3 DNA: TGCGCCAGCAGCCAAGTCCAGGAACCCGCCTATGGCTACACCTTC
CDR3 protein: CASSQVQEPAYGYTF
D gene: .
V gene: TRBV4-1
clone size: once
J gene: TRBJ1-2

CDR3 DNA: TGTGCCAGCAGTGAAAGTGCCAGGGAAGCTTTCTTT
CDR3 protein: CASSESAREAFF
D gene: .
V gene: TRBV2
clone size: .
J gene: TRBJ1-1

CDR3 DNA: TGTGCCAGTAGTCCCGGACAGGGTTACTCTGGAAACACCATATATTTT
CDR3 protein: CASSPGQGYSGNTIYF
D gene: TRBD1
V gene: TRBV19
clone size: .
J gene: TRBJ1-3

CDR3 DNA: TGTGCCAGCAGCCAGGACGGGAGAGGAGGCTACACCTTC
CDR3 protein: CASSQDGRGGYTF
D gene: .
V gene: TRBV7-9
clone size: .
J gene: TRBJ1-2

CDR3 DNA: TGTGCCAGCAGCCGCCTCCGACTAGCGGGGGGGCGGTCCTACGAGCAGTACTTC
CDR3 protein: CASSRLRLAGGRSYEQYF
D gene: .
V gene: TRBV21-1
clone size: .
J gene: TRBJ2-7

CDR3 DNA: TGTGCCAGCAGTTACCGAGGACAGGCGAATTCACCCCTCCACTTT
CDR3 protein: CASSYRGQANSPLHF
D gene: TRBD1
V gene: TRBV6-5
clone size: .
J gene: TRBJ1-6

CDR3 DNA: TGCGCCAGCAGCCTTGGGACAGTTAATCAGCCCCAGCATTTT
CDR3 protein: CASSLGTVNQPQHF
D gene: TRBD1
V gene: TRBV4-1
clone size: .
J gene: TRBJ1-5

CDR3 DNA: TGTGCCACCAGCAGAGACGGAACAGGGTACGGGGAGCTGTTTTTT
CDR3 protein: CATSRDGTGYGELFF
D gene: .
V gene: TRBV15
clone size: many
J gene: TRBJ2-2

CDR3 DNA: TGTGCCAGCAGCTCGGGACTGAGGGACGGCTACACCTTC
CDR3 protein: CASSSGLRDGYTF
D gene: .
V gene: TRBV5-8
clone size: .
J gene: TRBJ1-2

CDR3 DNA: TGTGCCAGCTCCTTATCCCAGGGTGGGAACACTGAAGCTTTCTTT
CDR3 protein: CASSLSQGGNTEAFF
D gene: .
V gene: TRBV6-6
clone size: .
J gene: TRBJ1-1

CDR3 DNA: TGTGCCAGCAGTTACTCGGGGACAGGATCCTACGAGCAGTACTTC
CDR3 protein: CASSYSGTGSYEQYF
D gene: TRBD1
V gene: TRBV6-6
clone size: .
J gene: TRBJ2-7

CDR3 DNA: TGTGCCACCAGTGATCCCTCTTCGGGACATTACAATGAGCAGTTCTTC
CDR3 protein: CATSDPSSGHYNEQFF
D gene: .
V gene: TRBV24-1
clone size: .
J gene: TRBJ2-1

CDR3 DNA: TGTGCCATCAGTGATGCAGGGAACACTGAAGCTTTCTTT
CDR3 protein: CAISDAGNTEAFF
D gene: .
V gene: TRBV10-3
clone size: .
J gene: TRBJ1-1

CDR3 DNA: TGTGCCAGCAGTTTCCTGACAGGGGGCAACACCATATATTTT
CDR3 protein: CASSFLTGGNTIYF
D gene: TRBD1
V gene: TRBV3-1/TRBV3-2
clone size: once
J gene: TRBJ1-3

CDR3 DNA: TGTGCCAGCAGCAGGGACAGGGACAATGAGCAGTTCTTC
CDR3 protein: CASSRDRDNEQFF
D gene: TRBD1
V gene: TRBV11-2
clone size: .
J gene: TRBJ2-1

CDR3 DNA: TGTGCCAGCAGCTACGGGACTAGCGGGGAAATACTCTCCTACGAGCAGTACTTC
CDR3 protein: CASSYGTSGEILSYEQYF
D gene: TRBD2
V gene: TRBV7-2
clone size: .
J gene: TRBJ2-7

CDR3 DNA: TGTGCCAGTCTACTAAGGCCCGGCACTGAAGCTTTCTTT
CDR3 protein: CASLLRPGTEAFF
D gene: .
V gene: TRBV19
clone size: .
J gene: TRBJ1-1

CDR3 DNA: TGCGCCAGCAGTCGGGGAGAAACCCAAGAGACCCAGTACTTC
CDR3 protein: CASSRGETQETQYF
D gene: .
V gene: TRBV23-1
clone size: .
J gene: TRBJ2-5

CDR3 DNA: TGTGCCAGCAGTGAAGGGGACAGAAATCAGCCCCAGCATTTT
CDR3 protein: CASSEGDRNQPQHF
D gene: TRBD1
V gene: TRBV2
clone size: .
J gene: TRBJ1-5

CDR3 DNA: TGTGCCAGCAGCGTAAGAGTAAACACTGAAGCTTTCTTT
CDR3 protein: CASSVRVNTEAFF
D gene: .
V gene: TRBV9
clone size: .
J gene: TRBJ1-1

CDR3 DNA: TGTGCCAGCAGCGGACCTGCGGGCTCAACTAATGAAAAACTGTTTTTT
CDR3 protein: CASSGPAGSTNEKLFF
D gene: .
V gene: TRBV7-9
clone size: .
J gene: TRBJ1-4

CDR3 DNA: TGTGCCAGCAGCCCAACGGTCTCGTCGGGGACTGAAGCTTTCTTT
CDR3 protein: CASSPTVSSGTEAFF
D gene: .
V gene: TRBV7-9
clone size: .
J gene: TRBJ1-1

CDR3 DNA: TGTGCCAGCAGCAAGGGGCAGGGTAAAAGCTATGGCTACACCTTC
CDR3 protein: CASSKGQGKSYGYTF
D gene: .
V gene: TRBV7-9
clone size: .
J gene: TRBJ1-2

CDR3 DNA: TGTGCCATCAGCGGGGGTCAGCTAGATGAGCAGTTCTTC
CDR3 protein: CAISGGQLDEQFF
D gene: .
V gene: TRBV10-3
clone size: .
J gene: TRBJ2-1

CDR3 DNA: TGTGCCAGTAGTACGACAGCAAGCACAGATACGCAGTATTTT
CDR3 protein: CASSTTASTDTQYF
D gene: .
V gene: TRBV19
clone size: .
J gene: TRBJ2-3

CDR3 DNA: TGTGCCAGTATTGAAGGGGACGGGACTTATGGCTACACCTTC
CDR3 protein: CASIEGDGTYGYTF
D gene: .
V gene: TRBV19
clone size: .
J gene: TRBJ1-2

CDR3 DNA: TGTGCCACCAGTGATTTGCCCAGCGGGGGGGCCCCAAACACCGGGGAGCTGTTTTTT
CDR3 protein: CATSDLPSGGAPNTGELFF
D gene: TRBD2
V gene: TRBV24-1
clone size: .
J gene: TRBJ2-2

CDR3 DNA: TGTGCCAGCAGCCAAGGGACAGGTTTACCTGAAGCTTTCTTT
CDR3 protein: CASSQGTGLPEAFF
D gene: TRBD1
V gene: TRBV3-1/TRBV3-2
clone size: .
J gene: TRBJ1-1

CDR3 DNA: TGCGCCAGCAGCCCCCGGACTAGCGGGGGGACCGGGGAGCTGTTTTTT
CDR3 protein: CASSPRTSGGTGELFF
D gene: TRBD2
V gene: TRBV4-1
clone size: .
J gene: TRBJ2-2

CDR3 DNA: TGTGCCAGTAGTATGGCACCCAGGGGCTATGGCTACACCTTC
CDR3 protein: CASSMAPRGYGYTF
D gene: .
V gene: TRBV19
clone size: .
J gene: TRBJ1-2

CDR3 DNA: TGCGCCAGCAGCTTGGCTAACTTTAGGGGTCCCACAGATACGCAGTATTTT
CDR3 protein: CASSLANFRGPTDTQYF
D gene: .
V gene: TRBV5-1
clone size: .
J gene: TRBJ2-3

CDR3 DNA: TGCAGCGTTGAGGGGGGCTCCTACAATGAGCAGTTCTTC
CDR3 protein: CSVEGGSYNEQFF
D gene: .
V gene: TRBV29-1
clone size: .
J gene: TRBJ2-1

CDR3 DNA: TGTGCCAGCAGCTTACAGGGAACCTACGAGCAGTACTTC
CDR3 protein: CASSLQGTYEQYF
D gene: .
V gene: TRBV11-2
clone size: .
J gene: TRBJ2-7

CDR3 DNA: TGTGCCAGCACCGGCGGGACAGGGGGCGCTCACTATGGCTACACCTTC
CDR3 protein: CASTGGTGGAHYGYTF
D gene: TRBD1
V gene: TRBV5-4
clone size: .
J gene: TRBJ1-2

CDR3 DNA: TGTGCCAGCCGTCTGGAGGGCGTGGGTAATTCACCCCTCCACTTT
CDR3 protein: CASRLEGVGNSPLHF
D gene: .
V gene: TRBV7-8
clone size: .
J gene: TRBJ1-6

CDR3 DNA: TGTGCCAGCAGCTCCTTGCAGGGCGGCACAGATACGCAGTATTTT
CDR3 protein: CASSSLQGGTDTQYF
D gene: .
V gene: TRBV11-2
clone size: .
J gene: TRBJ2-3

CDR3 DNA: TGCGCCAGCAGCTTGGGTCAGGTCGGAGGAAACACCATATATTTT
CDR3 protein: CASSLGQVGGNTIYF
D gene: .
V gene: TRBV5-1
clone size: .
J gene: TRBJ1-3

CDR3 DNA: TGTGCCAGCAGCCCCTATCGGGGAGTTTACAATGAGCAGTTCTTC
CDR3 protein: CASSPYRGVYNEQFF
D gene: .
V gene: TRBV7-9
clone size: .
J gene: TRBJ2-1

CDR3 DNA: TGTGCCAGCAGCCTTCAAAATGGCAATCAGCCCCAGCATTTT
CDR3 protein: CASSLQNGNQPQHF
D gene: .
V gene: TRBV3-1/TRBV3-2
clone size: many
J gene: TRBJ1-5

CDR3 DNA: TGCGCCAGCAGCCCTAGGGACAGATCCTACGAGCAGTACTTC
CDR3 protein: CASSPRDRSYEQYF
D gene: TRBD1
V gene: TRBV4-1
clone size: .
J gene: TRBJ2-7

CDR3 DNA: TGTGCCAGCAGCGTGGACATTAACTCCTACGAGCAGTACTTC
CDR3 protein: CASSVDINSYEQYF
D gene: .
V gene: TRBV9
clone size: .
J gene: TRBJ2-7